The 28 T cell receptor beta chains below all came from one sample that was sequenced in a study of prognosis after radiotherapy for stage I lung cancer. CDR3 of TCR beta was amplified from genomic DNA via a two-round multiplex PCR. Round one of PCR was performed, and it used primers specific to each TRBV and TRBJ gene. MiXCR was run by TCRdb on the multiplex PCR reads, yielding one entry per CDR3 protein. The data show about 15,000 distinct CDR3 sequences, over 15% seen once. The source was PBMCs, collected before or after stereotactic body radiation therapy (not recorded which). The receptors stem from a donor at least 50 years old with non-small cell lung cancer.

This clonotype was recorded at least ten times. V usage is TRBV20-1 and J usage is TRBJ2-3; 7 nucleotides line up with TRBD1. Germline CDR1 and CDR2: DFQATT and SNEGSKA (reference sequence). V shed 6 bases, J shed 2 bases, and the junction held 5 bases outside the gene matches. The CDR3 has 13 amino acids. CDR3 protein: CSAETGHTDTQYF. DNA of the CDR3: TGCAGTGCAGAGACAGGGCACACAGATACGCAGTATTTT.

This clonotype was picked up one time. V is TRBV6-9 and J is TRBJ2-3, with no clear D. V lost 2 bases, J lost 5 bases, and 23 bases lay in between. CDR3 length: 18 residues. CDR1 and CDR2 (germline): MNHGY, SVAAGI. The CDR3 DNA follows: TGTGCCAGCAGTTATAGAAATTTCGGTGTCGGACCACAAGATACGCAGTATTTT. Protein product: CASSYRNFGVGPQDTQYF.

This clonotype was counted a few times. The V gene is TRBV6-1, the J gene TRBJ2-4; 7 positions match TRBD1. The ends lost 0 bases at V and 7 bases at J; junction bases unmatched: 9. Germline V lookup: CDR1 MNHNS, CDR2 SASEGT. The CDR3 has 16 amino acids. DNA of the CDR3: TGTGCCAGCAGTGAAGCCGCACAGGGGACACGGAACATTCAGTACTTC. As protein: CASSEAAQGTRNIQYF.

This clonotype has just a few counts. This chain connects TRBV7-9 to TRBJ2-1, with 7 nucleotides matching TRBD1. This CDR3 comprises 14 residues. J was trimmed by 8 bases and V by 4 bases; bases with no gene match: 8. CDR1 and CDR2 (germline): SEHNR, FQNEAQ (reference sequence). The CDR3 DNA sequence: TGTGCCAGCAGCTCAGGGACAGCGGCGGATGAGCAGTTCTTC. This gives the protein CASSSGTAADEQFF. The full variable domain, completed using reference TRBV7-9 and TRBJ2-1, is DTGVSQNPRHKITKRGQNVTFRCDPISEHNRLYWYRQTLGQGPEFLTYFQNEAQLEKSRLLSDRFSAERPKGSFSTLEIQRTEQGDSAMYLCASSSGTAADEQFFGPGTRLTVL.

This clonotype was detected many times. The CDR3 sequence is CASSRPGNTEAFF. The CDR3 DNA reads TGTGCCAGCAGCAGACCGGGGAACACTGAAGCTTTCTTT. J is TRBJ1-1 and V is TRBV27; D is unclear. Germline-derived CDR1 and CDR2 are MNHEY and SMNVEV (reference sequence). The CDR3 spans 13 residues. V dropped 6 bases and J dropped 1 base, with 9 bases sitting between them.

The table lists this clonotype with many counts. The chain recombines TRBV6-1 with TRBJ1-2; the D gene is possibly TRBD1 (6 bases). There are 14 residues in the CDR3. Trimming took 3 bases from V and 4 from J, leaving 12 bases between them. Germline CDR1 reads MNHNS; CDR2 reads SASEGT. The DNA of the CDR3 is TGTGCCAGCAGTGATTGGACAGCATTCTATGGCTACACCTTC. It is translated as CASSDWTAFYGYTF.

This clonotype was found many times. V usage is TRBV13 and J usage is TRBJ2-5; D is undetermined. The CDR3 extends over 13 amino acids. Germline lookup yields CDR1 PRHDT and CDR2 FYEKMQ (reference sequence). V lost 3 bases, J lost 4 bases, and 9 bases lay in between. The CDR3 sequence: CASSLKARETQYF. Here the CDR3 DNA reads TGTGCCAGCAGCTTGAAAGCGAGAGAGACCCAGTACTTC.

This clonotype is medium-sized by share. V and J are TRBV11-2 and TRBJ2-3, with 9 positions matching TRBD2. CDR1 is SGHAT, CDR2 FQNNGV, per germline. The V segment lost 0 bases and the J segment 6 bases; nucleotides outside the gene matches: 10. The CDR3 is 17 amino acids. The DNA for the CDR3 is TGTGCCAGCAGCTTAGAGGTGGCGGGAGGGCCTCGGGATACGCAGTATTTT. This translates into CASSLEVAGGPRDTQYF. The entire variable domain, with the rest obtained from reference TRBV11-2 and TRBJ2-3, is as follows: EAGVAQSPRYKIIEKRQSVAFWCNPISGHATLYWYQQILGQGPKLLIQFQNNGVVDDSQLPKDRFSAERLKGVDSTLKIQPAKLEDSAVYLCASSLEVAGGPRDTQYFGPGTRLTVL.

This clonotype appeared many times. V is TRBV4-1 and J is TRBJ1-6, with unresolved D. The CDR3 has 17 amino acids. Germline V gives CDR1 MGHRA, CDR2 YSYEKL. Trimming stripped 3 bases from V and 7 bases from J, with 19 bases between. The CDR3 spells CASSHHLNVPGNSPLHF. The CDR3 nucleotides read TGCGCCAGCAGCCATCATCTAAACGTCCCCGGCAATTCACCCCTCCACTTT.

The rearrangement uses TRBV27 and TRBJ2-1, with D tentatively TRBD1 or TRBD2 (5 bases each). Trimming removed 7 bases at V and 4 bases at J, with 20 bases between. CDR1 is MNHEY, CDR2 SMNVEV, per germline (reference sequence). The CDR3 runs to 16 residues. The DNA for the CDR3 is TGTGCCAGCACCGGGACGGGTGGCCTTCGTTACAATGAGCAGTTCTTC. It encodes CASTGTGGLRYNEQFF.

As regards this clonotype: A far bigger clonotype differs at one base, so this is likely a read error. This sequence joins TRBV6-2 or TRBV6-3 and TRBJ2-1, with D possibly TRBD2 on 5 matching bases. With 5 bases removed from V and 2 bases from J, the gap between germline ends came to 16 bases. Germline V lookup: CDR1 MNHEY, CDR2 SVGEGT. The CDR3 has 16 residues. The CDR3 bases are TGTGCCAGCAGTGTGCCGTCTAGCAACACCTACAATGAGCAGTTCTTC. It is translated as CASSVPSSNTYNEQFF.

This clonotype showed up many times. V usage is TRBV11-3 and J usage is TRBJ2-5; D is uncertain. Germline V gives CDR1 SGHNT, CDR2 YENEEA. Trimming took off 5 bases at V and 5 bases at J, with 9 bases between the two ends. The CDR3 contains 12 residues. CDR3: CASSLGMETQYF. CDR3 coding DNA: TGTGCCAGCAGCCTAGGGATGGAGACCCAGTACTTC.

In this sample, this clonotype is medium-sized (0.01 to 0.1%). This chain links TRBV12-3 or TRBV12-4 with TRBJ1-2; 8 positions agree with TRBD1. This CDR3 comprises 14 residues. J was trimmed by 7 bases and V by 5 bases; bases with no gene match: 9. This CDR3 is CASSLHRGSFGYTF. In nucleotides, the CDR3 is TGTGCCAGCAGTCTGCACAGGGGGTCGTTTGGCTACACCTTC.

This clonotype was seen ten or more times. The chain combines TRBV7-9 with TRBJ2-2; no clear D gene. Germline CDR1 SEHNR, CDR2 FQNEAQ (reference sequence). Trimming took off 5 bases at V and 8 bases at J, with 6 bases between the two ends. The CDR3 sequence is 11 residues long. CDR3 region: CASSVLGELFF. The CDR3 DNA follows: TGTGCCAGCAGCGTCCTAGGGGAGCTGTTTTTT.

This clonotype was seen at least ten times. This sequence joins TRBV3-1 and TRBJ2-1, with 8 bases identical to TRBD2. Germline lookup yields CDR1 LGHDT and CDR2 YNNKEL (reference sequence). The V segment lost 1 base and the J segment 8 bases; nucleotides outside the gene matches: 10. The CDR3 sequence is 16 residues long. As DNA, the CDR3 is TGTGCCAGCAGCCAAGGAGGCGGGGGGTGGGCACATGAGCAGTTCTTC. It specifies CASSQGGGGWAHEQFF.

This clonotype showed up many times. The chain is built from TRBV6-1 and TRBJ1-1; D call uncertain. Germline V gene data show CDR1 as MNHNS and CDR2 as SASEGT. The CDR3 length is 12 residues. Trimming took 5 bases from V and 11 from J, leaving 15 bases between them. The CDR3 nucleotides are TGTGCCAGCAGTAATCCGGGCCCCTATGCTTTCTTT. Its protein product is CASSNPGPYAFF.

This clonotype has a count of ten or more. This chain connects TRBV9 to TRBJ2-4, with D tentatively TRBD1 or TRBD2 (6 bases each). The CDR3 runs 16 residues. From germline, CDR1 is SGDLS and CDR2 YYNGEE. Between the trimmed V and J ends, which lost 3 bases and 8 bases, there was a span of 21 bases. CDR3 sequence reads: CASSASGTSKGDIQYF. CDR3 nucleotide sequence: TGTGCCAGCAGCGCCTCGGGGACTTCTAAGGGGGACATTCAGTACTTC.

This clonotype came up a few times. This clone may be a read error of a much larger clone one base away. The rearrangement uses TRBV7-6 and TRBJ1-4; 7 bases line up with TRBD1. CDR1 is SGHVS, CDR2 FNYEAQ, per germline. This CDR3 has 13 amino acids. This chain's CDR3 is CASSSGGSEKLVF. The CDR3 nucleotides are TGTGCCAGCAGCTCAGGGGGATCCGAAAAACTGGTTTTT.

This sequence joins TRBV6-2 or TRBV6-3 and TRBJ2-7, with D possibly matching TRBD1 (6 bases). This CDR3 has 12 residues. In germline, CDR1 is MNHEY, CDR2 SVGEGT. With 10 bases removed from V and 4 bases from J, the gap between germline ends came to 14 bases. The CDR3 DNA is TGTGCCACGAAAGGACAGATTTACGAGCAGTACTTC. Translated: CATKGQIYEQYF.

The chain is built from TRBV27 and TRBJ2-3; D is unresolved. The V gene's germline CDR1 is MNHEY and CDR2 SMNVEV (reference sequence). The CDR3 totals 13 residues. V lost 10 bases, J lost 3 bases, and 14 bases lay in between. CDR3 protein: CATSSSGTDTQYF. The CDR3 DNA follows: TGTGCCACTTCTTCCTCTGGGACAGATACGCAGTATTTT.

In its sample, this clonotype was seen many times. The chain has TRBV20-1 and TRBJ2-1; 13 bases match TRBD2. This CDR3 has 17 amino acids. V lost 4 bases to trimming and J lost 4 bases; unmatched junction nucleotides: 10. Germline values: CDR1 DFQATT, CDR2 SNEGSKA (reference sequence). This chain's CDR3 is CSAKGGLAGMLYNEQFF. CDR3 DNA: TGCAGTGCTAAGGGGGGACTAGCGGGGATGTTATACAATGAGCAGTTCTTC.

This clonotype was recorded many times. This rearrangement joins TRBV20-1 to TRBJ1-2; D gene ambiguous. This CDR3 spans 14 amino acids. Germline V gene data show CDR1 as DFQATT and CDR2 as SNEGSKA (reference sequence). Deletions cut 5 bases from V and 6 bases from J, with 19 bases between. The CDR3 nucleotides read TGCAGTGCTTCCGACCCCGGTCAGGAGAATGGCTACACCTTC. It specifies CSASDPGQENGYTF.

This clonotype was seen repeatedly, ten times or more. The chain recombines TRBV6-1 with TRBJ2-7; unclear D gene. The CDR3 has 15 amino acids. In germline, CDR1 is MNHNS, CDR2 SASEGT. Trimming shortened V by 5 bases and J by 0 bases, and 14 bases separated the two germline ends. CDR3 residues: CASSLNGFSSYEQYV. The CDR3 coding sequence is TGTGCCAGCAGTCTAAATGGCTTTAGCTCCTACGAGCAGTACGTC.

In this sample, this clonotype turned up many times. This chain uses TRBV12-3 or TRBV12-4 with TRBJ2-5; 9 nucleotides match TRBD2. V gave up 2 bases and J gave up 5 bases; unmatched junction bases: 6. This CDR3 region has 15 residues. In nucleotides, the CDR3 is TGTGCCAGCAGTTTAAGCGGGGGGTCCTTTGAGACCCAGTACTTC. As protein: CASSLSGGSFETQYF.

This clonotype showed up many times. This chain links TRBV5-6 with TRBJ1-2; TRBD1 agrees at 8 bases. Germline lookup yields CDR1 SGHDT and CDR2 YYEEEE. Trimming cost V 0 bases and J 6 bases; bases outside gene matches: 4. This CDR3 spans 14 amino acids. The CDR3 sequence: CASSLGTGRNGYTF. The DNA for the CDR3 is TGTGCCAGCAGCTTGGGGACAGGGAGGAATGGCTACACCTTC.

This clonotype was seen at least ten times. The chain recombines TRBV7-3 with TRBJ2-1, with 8 bases that match TRBD2. The CDR3 totals 15 residues. With 3 bases clipped from V and 4 bases from J, the junction kept 5 bases outside the gene matches. Looked up from germline, CDR1 is SGHTA and CDR2 is FQGTGA. The CDR3 sequence is CASSLLAGTYNEQFF. In nucleotides, the CDR3 is TGTGCCAGCAGCTTGCTAGCGGGCACATACAATGAGCAGTTCTTC. Looking up the rest from reference TRBV7-3 and TRBJ2-1 gives the full variable domain: GAGVSQTPSNKVTEKGKYVELRCDPISGHTALYWYRQSLGQGPEFLIYFQGTGAADDSGLPNDRFFAVRPEGSVSTLKIQRTERGDSAVYLCASSLLAGTYNEQFFGPGTRLTVL.

V usage is TRBV5-4 and J usage is TRBJ2-5; D unresolved. The CDR3 is 12 residues long. Germline CDR1 SGHNT, CDR2 YYREEE (reference sequence). V was trimmed by 0 bases and J by 5 bases, leaving 5 bases between them. The CDR3 nucleotides read TGTGCCAGCAGCTTGGATTTCGAGACCCAGTACTTC. Translated: CASSLDFETQYF.

This clonotype occurred many times. This CDR3 is CASSYGTLTGELFF. The DNA for the CDR3 is TGCGCCAGCAGCTACGGGACTTTGACCGGGGAGCTGTTTTTT. The gene calls are TRBV5-1 and TRBJ2-2; TRBD2 might be the D (6 bases). The CDR3 runs to 14 residues. Germline V CDR1 and CDR2: SGHRS, YFSETQ. Trimming took off 3 bases at V and 5 bases at J, with 11 bases between the two ends. The complete variable domain, with remaining parts taken from reference TRBV5-1 and TRBJ2-2, reads KAGVTQTPRYLIKTRGQQVTLSCSPISGHRSVSWYQQTPGQGLQFLFEYFSETQRNKGNFPGRFSGRQFSNSRSEMNVSTLELGDSALYLCASSYGTLTGELFFGEGSRLTVL.